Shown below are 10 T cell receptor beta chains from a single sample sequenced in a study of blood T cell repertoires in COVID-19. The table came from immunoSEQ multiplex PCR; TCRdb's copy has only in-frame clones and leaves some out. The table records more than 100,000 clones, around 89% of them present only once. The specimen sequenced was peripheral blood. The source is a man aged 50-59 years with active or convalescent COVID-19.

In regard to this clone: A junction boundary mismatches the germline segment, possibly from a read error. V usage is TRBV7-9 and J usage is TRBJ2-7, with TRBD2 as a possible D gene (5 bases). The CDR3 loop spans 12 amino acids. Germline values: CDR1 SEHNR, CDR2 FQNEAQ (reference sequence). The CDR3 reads CASSPSMGLGVF. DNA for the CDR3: TGTGCCAGCAGCCCCTCCATGGGTTTGGGAGTTTTC.

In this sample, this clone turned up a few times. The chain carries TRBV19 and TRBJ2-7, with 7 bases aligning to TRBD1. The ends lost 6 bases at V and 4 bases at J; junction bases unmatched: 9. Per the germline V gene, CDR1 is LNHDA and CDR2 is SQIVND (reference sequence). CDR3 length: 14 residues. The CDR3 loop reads CASRPRDSVYEQYF. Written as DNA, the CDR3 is TGTGCCAGTAGGCCGAGGGACAGCGTTTACGAGCAGTACTTC.

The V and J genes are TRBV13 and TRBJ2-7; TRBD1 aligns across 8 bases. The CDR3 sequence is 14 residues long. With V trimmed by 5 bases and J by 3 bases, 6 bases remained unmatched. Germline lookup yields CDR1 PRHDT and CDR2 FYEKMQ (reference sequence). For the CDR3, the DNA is TGTGCCAGCAGCGGACAGGGAATCGGCTACGAGCAGTACTTC. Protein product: CASSGQGIGYEQYF. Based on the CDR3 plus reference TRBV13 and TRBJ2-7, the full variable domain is AAGVIQSPRHLIKEKRETATLKCYPIPRHDTVYWYQQGPGQDPQFLISFYEKMQSDKGSIPDRFSAQQFSDYHSELNMSSLELGDSALYFCASSGQGIGYEQYFGPGTRLTVT.

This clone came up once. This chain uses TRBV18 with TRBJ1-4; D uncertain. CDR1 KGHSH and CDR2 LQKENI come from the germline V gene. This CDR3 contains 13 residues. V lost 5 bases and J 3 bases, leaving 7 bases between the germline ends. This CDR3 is CASSAESNEKLFF. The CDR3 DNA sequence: TGTGCCAGCTCAGCGGAGTCTAATGAAAAACTGTTTTTT.

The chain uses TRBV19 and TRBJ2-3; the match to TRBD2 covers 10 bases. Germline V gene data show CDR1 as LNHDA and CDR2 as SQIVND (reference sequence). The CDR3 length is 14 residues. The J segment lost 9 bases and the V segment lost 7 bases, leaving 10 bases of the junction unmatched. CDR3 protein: CASTSGGGLSTQYF. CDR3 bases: TGTGCCAGTACCAGCGGGGGGGGCCTTTCGACGCAGTATTTT.

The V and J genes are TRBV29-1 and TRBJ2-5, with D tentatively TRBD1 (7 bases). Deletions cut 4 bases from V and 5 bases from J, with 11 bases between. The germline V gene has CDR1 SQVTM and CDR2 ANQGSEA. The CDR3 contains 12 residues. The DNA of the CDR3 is TGCAGCGTTGCTTCAGGGGGGGAGACCCAGTACTTC. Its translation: CSVASGGETQYF.

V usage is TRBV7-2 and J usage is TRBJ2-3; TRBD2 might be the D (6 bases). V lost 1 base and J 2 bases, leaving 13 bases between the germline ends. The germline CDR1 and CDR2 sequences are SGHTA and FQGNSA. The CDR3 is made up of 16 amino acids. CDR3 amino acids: CASSLVAGRSTDTQYF. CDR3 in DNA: TGTGCCAGCAGCTTAGTTGCGGGGCGATCCACAGATACGCAGTATTTT.

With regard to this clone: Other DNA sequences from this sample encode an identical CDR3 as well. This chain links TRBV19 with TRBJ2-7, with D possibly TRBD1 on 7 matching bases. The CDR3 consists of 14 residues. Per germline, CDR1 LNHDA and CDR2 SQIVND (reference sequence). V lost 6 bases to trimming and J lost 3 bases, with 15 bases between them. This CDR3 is CASSTRQGGYEQYF. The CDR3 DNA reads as TGTGCCAGTAGCACGCGACAGGGAGGCTACGAGCAGTACTTC.

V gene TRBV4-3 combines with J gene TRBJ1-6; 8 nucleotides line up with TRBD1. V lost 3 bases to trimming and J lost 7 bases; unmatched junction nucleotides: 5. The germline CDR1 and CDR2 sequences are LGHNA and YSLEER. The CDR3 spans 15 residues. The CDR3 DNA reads TGCGCCAGCAGCCAGGGACAGGTGACGAATTCACCCCTCCACTTT. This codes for CASSQGQVTNSPLHF.

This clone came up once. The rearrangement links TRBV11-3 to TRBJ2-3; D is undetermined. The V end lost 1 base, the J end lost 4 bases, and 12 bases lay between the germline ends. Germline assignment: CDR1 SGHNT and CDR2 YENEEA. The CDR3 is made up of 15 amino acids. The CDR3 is CASSLGRIGPDTQYF. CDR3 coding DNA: TGTGCCAGCAGCTTAGGAAGGATTGGGCCAGATACGCAGTATTTT.